This is a list of T cell receptor beta chains from one sample in a study of blood T cell repertoires in COVID-19. Here immunoSEQ multiplex PCR was the method, and the copy in TCRdb shows in-frame clones only, minus some. Among 150,000 to 200,000 clones listed, less than 90% were seen once. Sample: peripheral blood. These receptor sequences come from a woman aged 55-69 years with COVID-19, enrolled during active disease. The CDR3 runs from the conserved cysteine through the conserved F or W.

V gene	J gene	CDR3 protein
TRBV6-1	TRBJ2-3	CASSEATNRDF
TRBV7-9	TRBJ1-3	CASSSSRNTIYF
TRBV9	TRBJ1-2	CASSVGGGDYGYTF
TRBV4-3	TRBJ2-7	CASSQEWTGNYEQYF
TRBV4-3	TRBJ2-7	CASSQGRGDEQYF
TRBV5-1	TRBJ1-6	CASSPGLLGGNSPLHF
TRBV24-1	TRBJ2-1	CATSDFGASGRITSYNEQFF
TRBV28	TRBJ1-2	CASTLIGGVDHYGYTF
TRBV6-6	TRBJ2-1	CASSRQGAANEQFF
TRBV6-4	TRBJ2-1	CASSETSGIYNEQFF
TRBV24-1	TRBJ1-5	CATSDSGTGAFFNQPQHF
TRBV24-1	TRBJ2-7	CATSDRSWPYEQYF
TRBV28	TRBJ1-1	CASGTGRGTEAFF
TRBV4-2	TRBJ2-3	CASSQETATDTQYF
TRBV19	TRBJ1-4	CASTLGEKLFF
TRBV5-1	TRBJ2-5	CASSLVTGGSQTQYF
TRBV19	TRBJ1-3	CASSTGTGGGNTIYF
TRBV28	TRBJ1-2	CASSPGRKAGGYTF
TRBV9	TRBJ2-7	CASSPTGYEQYF
TRBV12-3/TRBV12-4	TRBJ2-1	CASREPSYNEQFF
TRBV7-2	TRBJ1-2	CASSPDRGRDGYTF
TRBV29-1	TRBJ2-1	CSVAGQGDSYNEQFF
TRBV12-5	TRBJ2-6	CASGSGDAGANVLTF
TRBV4-1	TRBJ1-2	CASSHEPLTGRNGYTF
TRBV7-3	TRBJ2-3	CASSPGLLADTQYF
TRBV6-2/TRBV6-3	TRBJ2-7	CASSYSGTGYEQYF
TRBV5-5	TRBJ2-3	CASSRTSGRWGTDTQYF
TRBV19	TRBJ2-1	CASSRVTVGNEQFF
TRBV5-5	TRBJ1-5	CASSQGTGVNQPQHF
TRBV9	TRBJ2-5	CASSTRGREETQYF
TRBV7-2	TRBJ2-3	CASSLSGTTHTQYF
TRBV24-1	TRBJ2-5	CATSERGLETQYF
TRBV10-3	TRBJ2-7	CAISGEGLSEQYF